Given below is one TCR beta chain in context. V lost 4 bases and J lost 7; bases outside the gene matches: 9. Per germline, CDR1 SGHDT and CDR2 YYEEEE. The CDR3 is 16 amino acids. The sample originates from a study of blood T cell repertoires in COVID-19. Study as a whole: COVID-19 samples collected from the United States, Italy and Spain covered acute and convalescent phases. PBMCs, B-cell-depleted T cells, or T cells were the source of the cDNA or gDNA that made up the material.

In the original analysis: Reference gene primers were amplified, and this amplification served to estimate nucleated cell counts. Some clones are missing from TCRdb's copy, which holds only in-frame ones; the method was immunoSEQ multiplex PCR. V and J calls and clone size are as listed in that table; D and trimming were resolved from the DNA. The sample yields about 290,000 clones, around four fifths seen once. V is TRBV5-6 and J is TRBJ2-2; 11 bases fit TRBD2. This sequence was found in a woman aged 50 to 60 with active or convalescent COVID-19. The sample comprised peripheral blood. As DNA, the CDR3 is TGTGCCAGCAGCCATCTAGCGGGAGGAACCTTCGGGGAGCTGTTTTTT. The encoded protein is CASSHLAGGTFGELFF.